Following are 27 T cell receptor beta chains from one sample sequenced in a study of tumor-infiltrating lymphocytes in primary liver carcinoma. cDNA specific to TCR beta was made from about 550 ng of total RNA, with a constant-region primer employed for priming. TCR beta libraries came from three nested multiplex PCR rounds using slightly modified ARM-PCR. Both of the initial two PCR rounds ran for about 9 cycles and employed TRBV1-TRBV30 forward primers alongside a C-beta reverse primer. MiXCR was run by TCRdb on the multiplex PCR reads, yielding one entry per CDR3 protein. Found here are approximately 320,000 distinct CDR3 sequences, about three fifths of them singletons; the top ten hold approximately 17%. Blood RNA originated from unsorted whole blood, with germline DNA additionally extracted. The specimen sequenced was peripheral blood. The origin of the receptors is a woman aged 25 to 39 with primary liver carcinoma and hepatitis B virus infection.

This clonotype was counted once. This may arise from a read error, as a much more abundant clone is one base away. This sequence joins TRBV4-1 and TRBJ2-3; TRBD2 agrees at 13 bases. Germline V lookup: CDR1 MGHRA, CDR2 YSYEKL. The CDR3 contains 19 residues. CDR3 sequence reads: CTSSQATGTSGESTDTQYF. CDR3 DNA sequence: TGCACCAGCAGCCAAGCAACCGGGACTAGCGGGGAAAGCACAGATACGCAGTATTTT.

The chain is built from TRBV11-2 and TRBJ2-7, with a tentative D call TRBD1 (5 bases). The V and J ends lost 1 base and 7 bases respectively, with 17 bases between them. Germline V gives CDR1 SGHAT, CDR2 FQNNGV. CDR3 size: 15 residues. The chain's CDR3 is CASSLGFTGVYEQYF. In nucleotides, the CDR3 is TGTGCCAGCAGCTTAGGGTTCACAGGTGTATATGAGCAGTACTTC.

As DNA, the CDR3 is TGTGCCAGCACCCAGACTAGCGCCCTTGTTGAGACCCAGTACTTC. As protein: CASTQTSALVETQYF. V is TRBV12-3 or TRBV12-4 and J is TRBJ2-5; 8 bases fit TRBD2. The CDR3 is 15 residues long. V dropped 7 bases and J dropped 5; count of bases not matched to a gene: 12.

The chain has TRBV14 and TRBJ2-1; 11 nucleotides agree with TRBD2. The CDR3 contains 14 residues. Germline V gene lookup returns CDR1 SGHDN and CDR2 FVKESK. V was clipped by 5 bases and J by 7 bases; unmatched bases: 4. CDR3 DNA sequence: TGTGCCAGCAGCTCGGGACTAGCGGCAAATGAGCAGTTCTTC. Its protein is CASSSGLAANEQFF.

Details on this clonotype: A much larger clone differs by one base, so this may be a read error. The chain is built from TRBV4-1 and TRBJ1-1, with TRBD1 matching 11 bases. Looked up from germline, CDR1 is MGHRA and CDR2 is YSYEKL. V was clipped by 1 base and J by 1 base; unmatched bases: 2. This CDR3 has 16 amino acids. CDR3 DNA: TGCGCCAGCAGCCAAGTAGGACAGGGGGCGAACACTGAAGCTTTCTTT. As protein: CASSQVGQGANTEAFF.

Notes on this clonotype: A junction end diverges from the germline sequence, so it may reflect a read error. The chain links TRBV6-2 or TRBV6-3 to TRBJ2-7; 7 bases line up with TRBD1. The CDR3 sequence is 17 residues long. Germline assignment: CDR1 MNHEY and CDR2 SVGEGT. CDR3 loop: CASSYSTSDRDSNEQYF. The DNA for the CDR3 is TGTGCTAGCAGTTACTCGACAAGCGACAGGGACAGCAACGAGCAGTACTTC.

A word on this clonotype: At one of its ends the junction is not consistent with the germline gene, which may arise from a read error. J is TRBJ2-6 and V is TRBV12-3 or TRBV12-4, with a possible D match to TRBD1 (6 bases). This CDR3 is built from 14 residues. CDR3 DNA sequence: TGTGCCAGCAGTTGGAGGCCAGGGGCCAACGTCCCGACTTTC. Protein product: CASSWRPGANVPTF.

The chain carries TRBV4-1 and TRBJ2-3; 7 bases match TRBD1. The CDR3 has 15 amino acids. Germline-derived CDR1 and CDR2 are MGHRA and YSYEKL. The ends lost 4 bases at V and 5 bases at J; junction bases unmatched: 9. CDR3 loop: CASSRLTGDEDTQYF. The CDR3 DNA sequence: TGCGCCAGCAGCCGCTTAACAGGGGACGAAGATACGCAGTATTTT.

V is TRBV5-4 and J is TRBJ2-1; 11 bases align to TRBD2. V trimming: 4 bases; J trimming: 9 bases; junction bases outside the gene matches: 12. This CDR3 contains 16 residues. The V gene's germline CDR1 is SGHNT and CDR2 YYREEE (reference sequence). This CDR3 is CASSPLTSGKVGEQFF. CDR3 bases: TGTGCCAGCAGCCCTCTGACTAGCGGGAAAGTGGGTGAGCAGTTCTTC.

Concerning this clonotype itself: A much larger clone sits a single nucleotide away, making a read error possible. Likely a read error: the CDR3 ends without its conserved phenylalanine or tryptophan. The chain is built from TRBV6-5 and TRBJ2-7, with a weak D call TRBD2 (6 bases). With 6 bases removed from V and 4 bases from J, the gap between germline ends came to 19 bases. The CDR3 loop spans 15 amino acids. Germline V gives CDR1 MNHEY, CDR2 SVGAGI. In DNA form, the CDR3 reads TGTGCCAGCAGACCCCTCCCGGACTACAGTTACGAGCAGTACTTA. As protein: CASRPLPDYSYEQYL.

This clonotype turned up a few times. DNA of the CDR3: TGTGCCAGCAGCCAAGAACTAGCGGGCAACATTCAGTACTTC. Translation: CASSQELAGNIQYF. The J gene is TRBJ2-4, the V gene TRBV4-2; 9 positions match TRBD2. The germline gives CDR1 LGHNA, CDR2 YNFKEQ. J was trimmed by 7 bases and V by 0 bases; bases with no gene match: 1. The length of the CDR3 is 14 residues.

This sequence joins TRBV7-9 and TRBJ1-2; 7 bases match TRBD1. The germline V gene has CDR1 SEHNR and CDR2 FQNEAQ (reference sequence). V trimming: 6 bases; J trimming: 8 bases; junction bases outside the gene matches: 9. The CDR3 runs 13 residues. The CDR3 loop is CASSLTGVQGYTF. The CDR3, as DNA: TGTGCCAGCAGTTTAACAGGGGTCCAAGGCTACACCTTC.

As to this clonotype: A much larger clone differs from this one at a single base, so this may be a read error. This is likely a read error, given that the CDR3 carries no conserved phenylalanine or tryptophan at its end. CDR3 DNA sequence: TGTGCCAGCAGGCGCCAAGTCGACAGACAAGAGACCCAGTACTCC. Translating it yields CASRRQVDRQETQYS. The chain links TRBV12-3 or TRBV12-4 to TRBJ2-5, with a weak D call TRBD1 (5 bases). The CDR3 runs 15 residues. V dropped 6 bases and J dropped 2 bases, with 16 bases sitting between them.

The chain joins TRBV6-1 to TRBJ2-1; D uncertain. V shed 6 bases and J shed 7 bases, with 10 bases lying between them. In germline, CDR1 is MNHNS, CDR2 SASEGT. The CDR3 loop spans 12 amino acids. CDR3 in DNA: TGTGCCAGCAGCCCTTTGGTAAATGAGCAGTTCTTC. Protein: CASSPLVNEQFF.

Notes on this clonotype: A much larger clone is a single base away; this may be a read error. This chain connects TRBV6-6 to TRBJ2-5; D may be TRBD2 (5 bases). The CDR3 loop spans 12 amino acids. The V gene lost 6 bases and the J gene lost 5 bases, with 10 bases spanning the gap. Germline V gene sequence: CDR1 MNHNY, CDR2 SVGAGI (reference sequence). In DNA, the CDR3 is TGTGCCAGCAGGCGACTAAACGAGACCCAGTACTTC. The encoded protein is CASRRLNETQYF.

CDR3 nucleotides: TGTGTCAACAGTATTAACGGAGATACGCAGTATTTT. This codes for CVNSINGDTQYF. The chain carries TRBV11-2 and TRBJ2-3; D is undetermined. CDR3 length: 12 residues. Germline values: CDR1 SGHAT, CDR2 FQNNGV.

With respect to this clonotype: At one end the junction does not follow the germline gene, possibly because of a read error. Written as DNA, the CDR3 is TGTGCCATCAGTTACGGGCTAGCGGGAATAAATGAGACCCAGTACTTC. As protein: CAISYGLAGINETQYF. The rearrangement links TRBV6-5 to TRBJ2-5; the match to TRBD2 covers 9 bases. The germline V gene has CDR1 MNHEY and CDR2 SVGAGI. There are 16 residues in the CDR3.

The genes are TRBV5-8 and TRBJ2-3; D uncertain. The germline gives CDR1 SGHTS, CDR2 YDEGEE. The CDR3 covers 14 residues. The germline V and J ends were trimmed by 7 bases and 0 bases, with 12 bases remaining between them. CDR3 sequence: CASQEDWSTDTQYF. The DNA for the CDR3 is TGTGCCAGCCAGGAAGATTGGAGCACAGATACGCAGTATTTT.

The chain couples TRBV6-2 or TRBV6-3 to TRBJ2-7; D is ambiguous. The V and J ends lost 0 bases and 4 bases respectively, with 16 bases between them. The V gene's germline CDR1 is MNHEY and CDR2 SVGEGT. The CDR3 covers 16 residues. The CDR3 spells CASSYSRHTSPYEQYF. CDR3 in DNA: TGTGCCAGCAGTTACTCGAGACATACGAGTCCTTACGAGCAGTACTTC.

A note on this clonotype: This likely comes from a read error, as the CDR3 has no conserved phenylalanine or tryptophan at its end. This chain connects TRBV29-1 to TRBJ1-1; D is undetermined. The germline CDR1 and CDR2 sequences are SQVTM and ANQGSEA. There are 13 residues in the CDR3. V dropped 7 bases and J dropped 4 bases, with 16 bases sitting between them. Here the CDR3 reads CSAGEGWRTEAFL. Written as DNA, the CDR3 is TGCAGCGCTGGGGAGGGATGGCGCACTGAAGCTTTCCTT.

On this clonotype itself: A much larger clone lies one base from this, so it may be a read error. The CDR3 nucleotides are TGTGCCAGCAGCTTGTTTGTTAGCGGACCTTACAATGAGCAGTTCTTC. Translating gives CASSLFVSGPYNEQFF. V usage is TRBV5-6 and J usage is TRBJ2-1; a possible D gene is TRBD2 (6 bases). The V end lost 1 base, the J end lost 4 bases, and 15 bases lay between the germline ends. The CDR3 is made up of 16 amino acids. Germline CDR1 is SGHDT and CDR2 is YYEEEE.

With regard to this clonotype: The germline gene is not matched at one end of the junction; a read error may be the cause. V and J are TRBV4-1 and TRBJ1-4; TRBD1 agrees at 8 bases. Germline V lookup: CDR1 MGHRA, CDR2 YSYEKL. CDR3 length: 15 residues. The CDR3 spells CTSSQLDRGGEKLFF. CDR3 in DNA: TGCACCAGCAGCCAACTAGACAGGGGTGGAGAAAAACTGTTTTTT.

V usage is TRBV28 and J usage is TRBJ2-1; TRBD2 agrees at 7 bases. This CDR3 region has 15 residues. CDR1 and CDR2 from the germline V gene are MDHEN and SYDVKM. V dropped 3 bases and J dropped 0; count of bases not matched to a gene: 2. CDR3 sequence: CASSFGGISYNEQFF. Written as DNA, the CDR3 is TGTGCCAGCAGTTTCGGGGGGATCTCCTACAATGAGCAGTTCTTC.

This clonotype has ten or more counts. This sequence joins TRBV11-2 and TRBJ2-3, with D maybe TRBD2 (5 bases). Looked up from germline, CDR1 is SGHAT and CDR2 is FQNNGV. The CDR3 runs 16 residues. V lost 3 bases, J lost 1 base, and 14 bases lay in between. This CDR3 reads CASSFALGRRTDTQYF. CDR3 DNA sequence: TGTGCCAGCAGCTTCGCACTAGGCAGGCGCACAGATACGCAGTATTTT. The full variable domain, completed using reference TRBV11-2 and TRBJ2-3, is EAGVAQSPRYKIIEKRQSVAFWCNPISGHATLYWYQQILGQGPKLLIQFQNNGVVDDSQLPKDRFSAERLKGVDSTLKIQPAKLEDSAVYLCASSFALGRRTDTQYFGPGTRLTVL.

The chain employs TRBV6-5 and TRBJ1-1, with D perhaps TRBD1 (6 bases). Germline V gene data show CDR1 as MNHEY and CDR2 as SVGAGI. The CDR3 runs 13 residues. Trimming took 2 bases from V and 7 from J, leaving 11 bases between them. The CDR3 DNA follows: TGTGCCAGCAGTTACATGGGGGGCCTTGAAGCTTTCTTT. It is translated as CASSYMGGLEAFF.

The V and J genes are TRBV1 and TRBJ2-5; the D segment call TRBD2 is taken from the table without a DNA check. TRBV1 is given as a pseudogene. This CDR3 region has 15 residues. The CDR3 loop is CTSRHWREPTGTQYF. The CDR3 DNA reads as TGCACCAGCAGACACTGGCGGGAGCCTACAGGGACCCAGTACTTC.

Details on this clonotype: An end of the junction does not agree with germline; a read error may underlie this. The rearrangement joins TRBV6-5 to TRBJ2-1, with D perhaps TRBD1 or TRBD2 (5 bases each). Germline loops: CDR1 MNHEY, CDR2 SVGAGI. CDR3 size: 12 residues. The DNA of the CDR3 is TGTGTCAGCAGCGACAGATATAGCGAGCACTTTTTC. This sequence encodes CVSSDRYSEHFF.